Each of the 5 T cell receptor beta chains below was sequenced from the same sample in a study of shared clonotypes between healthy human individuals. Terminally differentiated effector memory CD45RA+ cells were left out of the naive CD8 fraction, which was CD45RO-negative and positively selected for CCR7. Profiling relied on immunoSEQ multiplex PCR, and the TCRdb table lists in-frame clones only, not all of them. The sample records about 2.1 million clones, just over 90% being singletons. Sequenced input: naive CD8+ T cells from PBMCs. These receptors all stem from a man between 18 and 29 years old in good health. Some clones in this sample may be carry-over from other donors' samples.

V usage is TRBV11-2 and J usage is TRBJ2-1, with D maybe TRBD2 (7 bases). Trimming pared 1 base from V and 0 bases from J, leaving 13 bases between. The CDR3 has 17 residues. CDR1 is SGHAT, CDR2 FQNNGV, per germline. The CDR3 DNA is TGTGCCAGCAGCTTAGCGGGGGGCAGGGACTCCTACAATGAGCAGTTCTTC. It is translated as CASSLAGGRDSYNEQFF.

This chain's CDR3 is CASSLDPGVYEQYF. The CDR3 coding sequence is TGTGCCAGCAGCTTAGACCCGGGAGTCTACGAGCAGTACTTC. This chain uses TRBV11-2 with TRBJ2-7, with D maybe TRBD2 (6 bases). Germline V gives CDR1 SGHAT, CDR2 FQNNGV. The V gene lost 0 bases and the J gene lost 3 bases, with 9 bases spanning the gap. This CDR3 comprises 14 residues.

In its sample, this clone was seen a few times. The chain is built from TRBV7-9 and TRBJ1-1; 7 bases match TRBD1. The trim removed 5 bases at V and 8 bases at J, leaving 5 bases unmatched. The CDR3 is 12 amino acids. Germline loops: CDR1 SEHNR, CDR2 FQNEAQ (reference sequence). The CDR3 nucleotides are TGTGCCAGCAGCCGGCCGACAGGGGAAGCTTTCTTT. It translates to CASSRPTGEAFF.

The CDR3 DNA reads as TGTGCCACCAGGACCGAAGGTGTGGGTCAGCCCCAGCATTTT. Its translation: CATRTEGVGQPQHF. The rearrangement links TRBV27 to TRBJ1-5; D is unclear. V was pared by 10 bases and J by 6 bases, with 19 bases between. This CDR3 region has 14 residues. Per germline, CDR1 MNHEY and CDR2 SMNVEV (reference sequence).

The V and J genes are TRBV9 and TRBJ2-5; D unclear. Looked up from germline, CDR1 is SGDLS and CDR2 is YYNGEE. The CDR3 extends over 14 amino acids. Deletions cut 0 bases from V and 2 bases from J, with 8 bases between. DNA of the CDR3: TGTGCCAGCAGCGTAGGCAAAGGGCAAGAGACCCAGTACTTC. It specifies CASSVGKGQETQYF. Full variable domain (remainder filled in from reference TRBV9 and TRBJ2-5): DSGVTQTPKHLITATGQRVTLRCSPRSGDLSVYWYQQSLDQGLQFLIQYYNGEERAKGNILERFSAQQFPDLHSELNLSSLELGDSALYFCASSVGKGQETQYFGPGTRLLVL.